The rows below give T cell receptor beta chains drawn from one sample of a study of cytomegalovirus exposure and HLA in healthy donors. Sequencing used immunoSEQ multiplex PCR; TCRdb keeps in-frame clones, though not all of them. Among 120,000 or so clones, roughly 80% were seen once, and the ten largest hold around 4.9%. Sequencing input: PBMCs. Source of these receptors: a man in his forties or fifties in good health and CMV-seropositive. Each CDR3 is given with its conserved first and last residue. Fields, in order: D gene, J gene, clone size, V gene, CDR3 protein, CDR3 DNA. D genes are given only for firm matches. Not every row has a clone size; where given, it reads once, few, many or a size class.

- TRBJ2-1 - TRBV30 CAWSRRADEQFF TGTGCCTGGAGTCGGAGGGCAGATGAGCAGTTCTTC
- TRBJ2-3 - TRBV6-1 CASSFLEPTGDPHF TGTGCCAGCAGTTTCCTGGAGCCCACCGGCGACCCCCATTTT
- TRBJ2-6 - TRBV19 CASSLRENVLTF TGTGCCAGTAGTTTGAGGGAGAACGTCCTGACTTTC
TRBD1 TRBJ2-5 - TRBV30 CAWSAGQGETQYF TGTGCCTGGAGTGCTGGACAGGGTGAGACCCAGTACTTC
- TRBJ1-6 - TRBV6-1 CASSQIRDTYSPLHF TGTGCCAGCAGTCAAATCCGGGACACATATTCACCCCTCCACTTT
TRBD2 TRBJ2-2 - TRBV7-3 CASSLVAGGTGELFF TGTGCCAGCAGCTTGGTAGCGGGGGGTACCGGGGAGCTGTTTTTT
TRBD1 TRBJ2-1 - TRBV5-1 CASSLTGGESREQFF TGCGCCAGCAGCTTAACAGGGGGCGAGTCGAGGGAGCAGTTCTTC
- TRBJ2-5 - TRBV30 CAWSASVQETQYF TGTGCCTGGAGTGCCTCGGTCCAAGAGACCCAGTACTTC
- TRBJ2-1 - TRBV5-8 CASSPAVGGRGYNEQFF TGTGCCAGCAGCCCCGCCGTGGGGGGACGGGGCTACAATGAGCAGTTCTTC
TRBD2 TRBJ2-3 - TRBV5-1 CASSFGTSGYSTDTQYF TGCGCCAGCAGCTTTGGGACTAGCGGGTATAGCACAGATACGCAGTATTTT
- TRBJ2-6 - TRBV5-1 CASSSTGLSSGANVLTF TGCGCCAGCAGCTCTACAGGGCTCAGCTCTGGGGCCAACGTCCTGACTTTC
- TRBJ2-1 few TRBV28 CASSAGYNEQFF TGTGCCAGCAGCGCAGGGTACAATGAGCAGTTCTTC
- TRBJ1-1 few TRBV5-8 CASSAGSRGYSTEAFF TGTGCCAGCAGCGCGGGGAGCCGGGGCTATAGCACTGAAGCTTTCTTT
TRBD1 TRBJ2-5 few TRBV10-3 CAISGGGEGETQYF TGTGCCATCAGTGGAGGGGGCGAGGGAGAGACCCAGTACTTC
- TRBJ1-3 - TRBV10-3 CAISGGGALSGNTIYF TGTGCCATCAGTGGGGGAGGCGCGCTCTCTGGAAACACCATATATTTT
- TRBJ2-7 few TRBV5-1 CASRVRQQAGQGEQYF TGCGCCAGCAGGGTGAGGCAGCAGGCAGGTCAGGGAGAGCAGTACTTC
TRBD1 TRBJ2-7 - TRBV4-3 CASSQDLGQGLEQYF TGCGCCAGCAGCCAAGATCTGGGACAGGGACTCGAGCAGTACTTC
TRBD1 TRBJ1-4 - TRBV18 CASSPTGNNEKLFF TGTGCCAGCTCACCGACAGGGAACAATGAAAAACTGTTTTTT
- TRBJ1-2 - TRBV5-4 CASSLARDYGYTF TGTGCCAGCAGCTTGGCCAGGGACTATGGCTACACCTTC
- TRBJ1-2 few TRBV7-2 CASSLVGSFDRKDGYTF TGTGCCAGCAGCTTAGTGGGCTCGTTTGACAGGAAGGATGGCTACACCTTC
TRBD1 TRBJ2-5 - TRBV5-4 CASSRDRAAETQYF TGTGCCAGCAGCCGCGACAGGGCGGCGGAGACCCAGTACTTC
TRBD2 TRBJ2-3 - TRBV14 CASSSRGGRGDTQYF TGTGCCAGCAGCTCACGGGGGGGAAGGGGAGATACGCAGTATTTT